The subject of this entry is one TCR beta chain. The CDR3 covers 12 residues. V was shortened by 4 bases and J by 3 bases, with 6 bases between the two germline ends. This entry belongs to a study of blood T cell repertoires in COVID-19. Overall study: Collection of acute and convalescent COVID-19 samples took place in the United States, Italy and Spain. Nucleic acid was either cDNA or gDNA, and it came from T cells, B-cell-depleted T cells, or PBMCs.

Per the study methods: How many nucleated cells were present was estimated from reference gene primer amplification. The protocol was immunoSEQ multiplex PCR, while the TCRdb copy is restricted to in-frame clones and leaves out a portion. V and J calls and clone size are copied from that table; D and trimming were computed from the DNA. The table has fewer than 120,000 clones, 88% seen once. This sequence joins TRBV12-3 or TRBV12-4 and TRBJ1-1; the D is unclear. This clonotype originated in a woman aged 45 to 65 with acute or convalescent COVID-19. The source material was peripheral blood. CDR3 nucleotides: TGTGCCAGCAGTTCTAGATACACTGAAGCTTTCTTT. The encoded protein is CASSSRYTEAFF.